Given below is one T cell receptor (beta chain) in context. Its antigen is unidentified. The source of the sample is a study of T cell responses to AZD1222 COVID-19 vaccine. Notes on the study in general: Among the donors, most were white British and more were female, and clonal diversity was possibly underestimated. Repertoires were obtained only post-peak T cell response. The CD4 TCRs associated with vaccination extended across spike and predominated at 160-218 and 743-854. Two AZD1222 doses significantly raised spike-specific TCR breadth and depth over controls.

TCRdb's table, derived via immunoSEQ multiplex PCR, lists solely in-frame clones and lacks some. Counted here are about 93,000 clones, 80% to 90% occurring once; the ten biggest clones make up approximately 6%. This clonotype originated in an adult in good health. The sequenced sample was peripheral blood, obtained on day 0 of AZD1222 vaccination.

CDR3 region: CASSYSRGFSYNEQFF. CDR3 DNA: TGTGCCAGCAGTTACTCTCGGGGTTTCTCCTACAATGAGCAGTTCTTC. The J gene is TRBJ2-1, the V gene TRBV6-5, with D possibly being TRBD2 (5 bases). The V gene lost 0 bases and the J gene lost 0 bases, with 9 bases spanning the gap. CDR3 length: 16 residues. Germline CDR1 and CDR2: MNHEY and SVGAGI.